This paragraph covers one T cell receptor (beta chain) sequence. The antigen is undetermined. TCRdb re-analysed the reads in MiXCR, keeping a single row per CDR3 protein. The top ten hold roughly three fifths of the sample, which has some 71,000 distinct CDR3 sequences, around 27% seen once. This specimen comes from a study of T cell repertoires in cytomegalovirus infection. This CDR3 has 14 amino acids. Trimming took off 4 bases at V and 5 bases at J, with 11 bases between the two ends. The study's findings and limits: Carriage of CMV together with the relevant HLA was identifiable through cumulative public TCR beta family frequency.

The chain is built from TRBV12-3 or TRBV12-4 and TRBJ2-2; D is unclear. The clonotype comes from a human donor in good health (CMV status not recorded). Some clones in this sample may be carry-over from other donors' samples. Sequenced here: CD8+ T cells from cultured PBMCs, sampled from culture after CMV antigen stimulation. The CDR3 region has the DNA TGTGCCAGCAGTTGGGCCGTTTCAACCGGGGAGCTGTTTTTT. Protein product: CASSWAVSTGELFF.